A single sample is the source of the 12 T cell receptor beta chains below, sequenced in a study of blood T cells in healthy people across ages. It was with a sample-barcoded 5' primer and a J-beta primer mix that a second PCR of about 6 to 12 cycles was run. Via MiXCR, TCRdb re-called the 5' RACE reads, giving one row per CDR3 protein. The repertoire holds 1.5 million to 2 million distinct CDR3 sequences, about 39% seen once, with under 25% in the top ten. Input material: blood. The source is a human donor in good health.

This sequence joins TRBV5-1 and TRBJ2-5, with 10 positions matching TRBD1. Germline assignment: CDR1 SGHRS and CDR2 YFSETQ. The CDR3 covers 16 residues. Trimming removed 1 base from V and 5 bases from J; junction bases left unmatched: 8. The DNA of the CDR3 is TGCGCCAGCAGCTTGTTTCGGACAGGGGGACTGGAGACCCAGTACTTC. This gives the protein CASSLFRTGGLETQYF.

The rearrangement joins TRBV18 to TRBJ2-5; D could derive from TRBD1 or TRBD2 (5 bases each). Germline CDR1 KGHSH, CDR2 LQKENI. The V gene lost 3 bases and the J gene lost 1 base, with 15 bases spanning the gap. CDR3 size: 16 residues. Written as DNA, the CDR3 is TGTGCCAGCTCACCGGCGCTAGCAGGGCTCCAAGAGACCCAGTACTTC. It codes for CASSPALAGLQETQYF.

The chain is built from TRBV4-3 and TRBJ2-1, with 9 bases matching TRBD2. After removal of 1 base from V and 8 bases from J, the junction contained 9 bases not matched to a gene. Germline CDR1 LGHNA, CDR2 YSLEER. CDR3 length equals 16 residues. CDR3 region: CASSQGWRGGGDEQFF. The CDR3 nucleotides read TGCGCCAGCAGCCAAGGTTGGCGGGGGGGCGGAGATGAGCAGTTCTTC.

The CDR3 bases are TGTGCCAGCAGCTCCCAAGGGGAGAGCCAGAACACTGAAGCTTTCTTT. Residues: CASSSQGESQNTEAFF. The chain couples TRBV7-9 to TRBJ1-1, with D possibly matching TRBD1 (5 bases). Germline CDR1 is SEHNR and CDR2 is FQNEAQ (reference sequence). This CDR3 spans 16 amino acids. V lost 4 bases and J 1 base, leaving 16 bases between the germline ends. The variable domain in full, with the rest retrieved from reference TRBV7-9 and TRBJ1-1, is DTGVSQNPRHKITKRGQNVTFRCDPISEHNRLYWYRQTLGQGPEFLTYFQNEAQLEKSRLLSDRFSAERPKGSFSTLEIQRTEQGDSAMYLCASSSQGESQNTEAFFGQGTRLTVV.

The count of this clonotype is one. The chain links TRBV12-3 or TRBV12-4 to TRBJ1-5, with 7 bases aligning to TRBD1. V trimming: 6 bases; J trimming: 3 bases; junction bases outside the gene matches: 8. This CDR3 comprises 15 residues. CDR3: CASSDTGQHNQPQHF. Written as DNA, the CDR3 is TGTGCCAGCAGCGACACGGGACAGCACAATCAGCCCCAGCATTTT.

The J gene is TRBJ2-3, the V gene TRBV15; 9 bases fit TRBD1. The germline CDR1 and CDR2 sequences are LNHNV and YYDKDF (reference sequence). The V gene end was trimmed by 1 base and the J gene end by 5 bases; junction bases not matched to a gene: 7. The CDR3 contains 16 residues. Here the CDR3 reads CATSRAGTGSRDTQYF. CDR3 DNA sequence: TGTGCCACCAGCAGAGCCGGGACAGGGTCCCGAGATACGCAGTATTTT.

The chain joins TRBV7-6 to TRBJ2-3; D is undetermined. There are 13 residues in the CDR3. CDR1 SGHVS and CDR2 FNYEAQ come from the germline V gene. V dropped 5 bases and J dropped 4 bases, with 10 bases sitting between them. CDR3 nucleotides: TGTGCCAGCAGCCGTGCCGGAGCAGATACGCAGTATTTT. Residues: CASSRAGADTQYF.

The chain couples TRBV7-2 to TRBJ1-2, with TRBD1 as a possible D gene (6 bases). Trimming pared 2 bases from V and 3 bases from J, leaving 10 bases between. Germline CDR1 and CDR2: SGHTA and FQGNSA. CDR3 length: 14 residues. CDR3 sequence: CASSLIQGDYGYTF. The CDR3 region has the DNA TGTGCCAGCAGCTTAATACAGGGAGACTATGGCTACACCTTC. Supplemented by reference TRBV7-2 and TRBJ1-2, the full variable domain reads GAGVSQSPSNKVTEKGKDVELRCDPISGHTALYWYRQSLGQGLEFLIYFQGNSAPDKSGLPSDRFSAERTGGSVSTLTIQRTQQEDSAVYLCASSLIQGDYGYTFGSGTRLTVV.

This chain connects TRBV19 to TRBJ2-7; the D gene is possibly TRBD2 (6 bases). Germline CDR1 LNHDA, CDR2 SQIVND (reference sequence). The CDR3 runs to 15 residues. Trimming removed 1 base at V and 4 bases at J, with 14 bases between. The CDR3 sequence: CASSIVGGGAYEQYF. CDR3 coding DNA: TGTGCCAGTAGTATAGTCGGTGGAGGGGCGTACGAGCAGTACTTC.

V gene TRBV4-2 combines with J gene TRBJ2-3, with 12 bases lining up with TRBD2. Germline CDR1 is LGHNA and CDR2 is YNFKEQ. The CDR3 has 19 residues. After removal of 0 bases from V and 3 bases from J, the junction contained 10 bases not matched to a gene. CDR3 nucleotide sequence: TGTGCCAGCAGCCAAGATAAGAGGAGGACTAGCGGGGTTACAGATACGCAGTATTTT. This encodes CASSQDKRRTSGVTDTQYF.

The genes are TRBV20-1 and TRBJ2-5; 7 nucleotides line up with TRBD1. Germline lookup yields CDR1 DFQATT and CDR2 SNEGSKA (reference sequence). CDR3 size: 12 residues. J lost 3 bases, V lost 3 bases, and 1 base had no gene match. CDR3 sequence (DNA): TGCAGTGCTAGTGACAGGGAAGAGACCCAGTACTTC. Protein sequence: CSASDREETQYF.

This clonotype was recorded many times. A junction end diverges from the germline sequence, so it may reflect a read error. The gene calls are TRBV4-1 and TRBJ2-3, with D possibly matching TRBD1 (5 bases). CDR3 length: 15 amino acids. Germline V lookup: CDR1 MGHRA, CDR2 YSYEKL. The CDR3 here is CASSQAGLSTDTQYF. DNA of the CDR3: TGTGCCAGCAGCCAAGCAGGGCTTTCCACAGATACGCAGTATTTT.